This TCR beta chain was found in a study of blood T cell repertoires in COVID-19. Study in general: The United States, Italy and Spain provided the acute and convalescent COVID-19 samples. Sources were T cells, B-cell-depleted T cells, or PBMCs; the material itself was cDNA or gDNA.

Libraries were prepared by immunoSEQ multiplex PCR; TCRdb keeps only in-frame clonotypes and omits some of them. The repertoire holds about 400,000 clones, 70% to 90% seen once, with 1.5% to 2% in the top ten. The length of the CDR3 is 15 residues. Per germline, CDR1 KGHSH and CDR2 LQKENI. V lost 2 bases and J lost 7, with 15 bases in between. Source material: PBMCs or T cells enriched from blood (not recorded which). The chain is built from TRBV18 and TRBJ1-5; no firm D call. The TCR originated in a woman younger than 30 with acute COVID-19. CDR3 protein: CASSPSNWAQQPQHF. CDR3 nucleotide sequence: TGTGCCAGCTCACCATCCAACTGGGCTCAACAGCCCCAGCATTTT.